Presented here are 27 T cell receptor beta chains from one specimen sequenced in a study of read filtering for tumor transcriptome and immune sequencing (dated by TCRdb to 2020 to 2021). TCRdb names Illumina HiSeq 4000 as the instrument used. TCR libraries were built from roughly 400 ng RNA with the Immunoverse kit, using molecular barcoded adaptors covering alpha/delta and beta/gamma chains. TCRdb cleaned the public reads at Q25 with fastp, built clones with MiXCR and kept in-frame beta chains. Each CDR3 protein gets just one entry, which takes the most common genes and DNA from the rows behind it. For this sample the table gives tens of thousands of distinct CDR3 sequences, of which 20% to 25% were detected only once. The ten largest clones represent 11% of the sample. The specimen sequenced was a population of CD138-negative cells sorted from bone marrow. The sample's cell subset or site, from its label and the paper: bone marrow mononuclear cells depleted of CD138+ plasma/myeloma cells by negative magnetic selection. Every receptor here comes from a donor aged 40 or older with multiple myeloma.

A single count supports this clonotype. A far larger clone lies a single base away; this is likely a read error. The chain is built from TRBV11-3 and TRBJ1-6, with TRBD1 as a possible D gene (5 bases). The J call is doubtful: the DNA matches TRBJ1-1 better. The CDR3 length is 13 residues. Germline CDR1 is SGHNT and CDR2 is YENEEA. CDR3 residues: CASSLEVGAVAFF. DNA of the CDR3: TGTGCCAGCAGCTTAGAGGTCGGGGCCGTAGCTTTCTTT.

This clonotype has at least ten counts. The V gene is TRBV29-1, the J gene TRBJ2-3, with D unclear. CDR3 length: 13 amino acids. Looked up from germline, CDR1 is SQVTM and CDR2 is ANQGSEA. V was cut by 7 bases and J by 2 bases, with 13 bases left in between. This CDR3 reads CSGGPQHTDTQYF. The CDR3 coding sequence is TGCAGCGGGGGTCCGCAGCACACAGATACGCAGTATTTT.

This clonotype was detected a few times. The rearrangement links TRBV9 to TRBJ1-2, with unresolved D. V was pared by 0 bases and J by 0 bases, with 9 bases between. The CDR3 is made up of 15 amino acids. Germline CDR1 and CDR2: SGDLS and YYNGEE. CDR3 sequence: CASSVETGANYGYTF. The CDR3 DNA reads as TGTGCCAGCAGCGTAGAAACGGGAGCTAACTATGGCTACACCTTC. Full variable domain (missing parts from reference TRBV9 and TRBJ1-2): DSGVTQTPKHLITATGQRVTLRCSPRSGDLSVYWYQQSLDQGLQFLIQYYNGEERAKGNILERFSAQQFPDLHSELNLSSLELGDSALYFCASSVETGANYGYTFGSGTRLTVV.

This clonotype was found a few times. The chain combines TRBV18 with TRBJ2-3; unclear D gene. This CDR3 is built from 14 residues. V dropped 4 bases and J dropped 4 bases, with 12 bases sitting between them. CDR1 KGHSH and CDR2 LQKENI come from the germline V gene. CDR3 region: CASSLLQVPDTQYF. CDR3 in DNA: TGTGCCAGCTCACTTTTGCAGGTTCCAGATACGCAGTATTTT.

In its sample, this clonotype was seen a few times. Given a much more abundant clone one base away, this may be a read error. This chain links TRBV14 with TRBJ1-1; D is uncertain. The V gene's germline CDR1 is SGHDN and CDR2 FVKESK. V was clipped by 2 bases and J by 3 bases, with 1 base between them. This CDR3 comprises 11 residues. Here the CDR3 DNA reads TGTGCCAGCAGCCAACACACTGAAGCTTTCTTT. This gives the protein CASSQHTEAFF.

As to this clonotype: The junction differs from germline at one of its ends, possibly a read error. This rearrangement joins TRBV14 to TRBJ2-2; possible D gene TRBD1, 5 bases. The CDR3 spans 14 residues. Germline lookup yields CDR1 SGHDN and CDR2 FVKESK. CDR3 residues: CASGQGRATGELFF. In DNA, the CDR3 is TGTGCCAGCGGCCAAGGCAGGGCCACCGGGGAGCTGTTTTTT.

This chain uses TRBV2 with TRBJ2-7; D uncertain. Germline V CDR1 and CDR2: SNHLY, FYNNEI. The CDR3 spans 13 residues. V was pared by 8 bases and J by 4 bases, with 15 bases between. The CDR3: CASVRLAPYEQYF. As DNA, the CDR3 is TGTGCCAGCGTCCGTCTGGCCCCTTACGAGCAGTACTTC. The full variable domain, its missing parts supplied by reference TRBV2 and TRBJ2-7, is EPEVTQTPSHQVTQMGQEVILRCVPISNHLYFYWYRQILGQKVEFLVSFYNNEISEKSEIFDDQFSVERPDGSNFTLKIRSTKLEDSAMYFCASVRLAPYEQYFGPGTRLTVT.

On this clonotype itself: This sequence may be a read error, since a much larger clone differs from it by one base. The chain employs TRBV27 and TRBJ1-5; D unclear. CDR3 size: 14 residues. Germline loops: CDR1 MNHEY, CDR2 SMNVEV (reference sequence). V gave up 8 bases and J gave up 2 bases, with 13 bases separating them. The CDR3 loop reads CASRNTAGNQPQHF. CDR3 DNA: TGTGCCAGCCGGAACACAGCGGGCAATCAGCCCCAGCATTTT.

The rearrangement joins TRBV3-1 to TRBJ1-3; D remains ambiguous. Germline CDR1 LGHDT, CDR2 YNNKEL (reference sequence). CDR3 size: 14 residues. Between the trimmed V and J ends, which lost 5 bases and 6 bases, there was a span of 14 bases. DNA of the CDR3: TGTGCCAGCAGCTTCGGACGGGCGGAAAACACCATATATTTT. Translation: CASSFGRAENTIYF.

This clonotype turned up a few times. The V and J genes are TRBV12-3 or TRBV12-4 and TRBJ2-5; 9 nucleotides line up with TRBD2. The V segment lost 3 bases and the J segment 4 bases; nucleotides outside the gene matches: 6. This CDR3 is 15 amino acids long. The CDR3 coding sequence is TGTGCCAGCAGTTTGAGCGGGGGGCGGGGAGAGACCCAGTACTTC. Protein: CASSLSGGRGETQYF.

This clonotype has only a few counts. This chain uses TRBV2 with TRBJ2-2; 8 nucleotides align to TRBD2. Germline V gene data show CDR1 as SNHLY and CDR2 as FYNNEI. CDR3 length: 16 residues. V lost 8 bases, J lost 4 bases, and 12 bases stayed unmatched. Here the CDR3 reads CASGKGLAGFTGELFF. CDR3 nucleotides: TGTGCCAGCGGAAAAGGGCTAGCGGGTTTCACCGGGGAGCTGTTTTTT.

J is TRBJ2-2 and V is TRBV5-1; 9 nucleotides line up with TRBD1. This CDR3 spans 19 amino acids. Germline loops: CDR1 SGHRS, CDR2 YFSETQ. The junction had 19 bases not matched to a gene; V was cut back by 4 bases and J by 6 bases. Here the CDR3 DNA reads TGCGCCAGCAGCCGACTCTGGAATCCCGGGACAGGGCCCTCCGGGGAGCTGTTTTTT. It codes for CASSRLWNPGTGPSGELFF. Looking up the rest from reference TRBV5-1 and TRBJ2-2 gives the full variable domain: KAGVTQTPRYLIKTRGQQVTLSCSPISGHRSVSWYQQTPGQGLQFLFEYFSETQRNKGNFPGRFSGRQFSNSRSEMNVSTLELGDSALYLCASSRLWNPGTGPSGELFFGEGSRLTVL.

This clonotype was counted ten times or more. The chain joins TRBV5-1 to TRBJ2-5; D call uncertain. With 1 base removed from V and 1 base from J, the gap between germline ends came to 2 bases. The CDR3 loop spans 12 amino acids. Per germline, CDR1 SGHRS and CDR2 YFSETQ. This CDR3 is CASSLTQETQYF. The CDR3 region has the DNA TGCGCCAGCAGCTTGACCCAAGAGACCCAGTACTTC.

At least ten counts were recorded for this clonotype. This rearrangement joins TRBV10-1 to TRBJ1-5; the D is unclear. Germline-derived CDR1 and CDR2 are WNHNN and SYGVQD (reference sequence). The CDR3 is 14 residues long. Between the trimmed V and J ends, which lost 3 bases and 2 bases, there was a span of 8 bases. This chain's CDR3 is CASSDWGGNQPQHF. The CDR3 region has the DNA TGCGCCAGCAGTGACTGGGGAGGCAATCAGCCCCAGCATTTT.

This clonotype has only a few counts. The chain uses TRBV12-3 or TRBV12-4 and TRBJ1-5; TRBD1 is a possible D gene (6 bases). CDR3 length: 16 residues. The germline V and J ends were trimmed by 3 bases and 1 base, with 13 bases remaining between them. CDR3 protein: CASSFAGTRSNQPQHF. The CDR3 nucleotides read TGTGCCAGCAGTTTCGCCGGGACAAGGAGCAATCAGCCCCAGCATTTT.

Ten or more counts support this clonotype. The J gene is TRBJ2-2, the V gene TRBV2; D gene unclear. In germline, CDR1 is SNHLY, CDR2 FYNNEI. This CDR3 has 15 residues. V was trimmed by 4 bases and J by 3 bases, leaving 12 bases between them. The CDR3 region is CASSGTSGYTGELFF. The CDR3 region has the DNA TGTGCCAGCAGTGGTACGTCAGGCTACACCGGGGAGCTGTTTTTT. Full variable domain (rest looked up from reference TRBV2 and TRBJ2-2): EPEVTQTPSHQVTQMGQEVILRCVPISNHLYFYWYRQILGQKVEFLVSFYNNEISEKSEIFDDQFSVERPDGSNFTLKIRSTKLEDSAMYFCASSGTSGYTGELFFGEGSRLTVL.

As DNA, the CDR3 is TGTGCCAGCAGTGCGGATGTTAACCAGCCCCAGCATTTT. It translates to CASSADVNQPQHF. The chain combines TRBV2 with TRBJ1-5; D not resolved. Trimming cost V 4 bases and J 7 bases, with 11 bases left between them. Looked up from germline, CDR1 is SNHLY and CDR2 is FYNNEI. This CDR3 is 13 amino acids long.

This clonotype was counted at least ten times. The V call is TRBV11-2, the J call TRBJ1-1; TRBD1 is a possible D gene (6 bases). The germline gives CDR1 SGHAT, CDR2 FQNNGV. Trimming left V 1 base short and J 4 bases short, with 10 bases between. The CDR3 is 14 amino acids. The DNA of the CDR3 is TGTGCCAGCAGCTTAGTGGGGGCTGTCACTGAAGCTTTCTTT. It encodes CASSLVGAVTEAFF.

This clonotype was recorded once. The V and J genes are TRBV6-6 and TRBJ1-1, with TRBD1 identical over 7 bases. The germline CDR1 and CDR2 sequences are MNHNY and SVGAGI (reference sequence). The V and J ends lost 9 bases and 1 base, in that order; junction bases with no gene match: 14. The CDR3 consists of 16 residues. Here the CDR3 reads CASREQGKGRNTEAFF. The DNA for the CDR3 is TGTGCCAGTAGAGAACAGGGGAAAGGGCGGAACACTGAAGCTTTCTTT.

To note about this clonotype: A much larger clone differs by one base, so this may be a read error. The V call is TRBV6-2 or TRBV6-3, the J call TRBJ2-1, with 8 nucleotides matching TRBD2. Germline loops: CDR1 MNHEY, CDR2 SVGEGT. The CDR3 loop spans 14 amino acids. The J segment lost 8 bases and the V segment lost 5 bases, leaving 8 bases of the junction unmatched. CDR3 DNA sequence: TGTGCCAGCAGTAACCTGGCGGGGGGATATGAGCAGTTCTTC. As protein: CASSNLAGGYEQFF.

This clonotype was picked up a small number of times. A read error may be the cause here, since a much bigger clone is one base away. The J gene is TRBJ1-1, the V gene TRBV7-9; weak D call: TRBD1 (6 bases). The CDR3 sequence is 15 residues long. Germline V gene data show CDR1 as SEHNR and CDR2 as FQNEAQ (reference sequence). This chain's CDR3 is CASSLGVGGNTDAFF. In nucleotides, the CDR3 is TGTGCCAGCAGCTTAGGAGTAGGGGGAAACACTGATGCTTTCTTT.

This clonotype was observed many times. The CDR3 sequence is CASTPPGHRETQYF. CDR3 bases: TGTGCCAGCACCCCTCCCGGTCATCGAGAGACCCAGTACTTC. The V and J genes are TRBV5-4 and TRBJ2-5; D unclear. Trimming removed 6 bases from V and 4 bases from J, with 16 bases in between. This CDR3 is built from 14 residues. CDR1 and CDR2 (germline): SGHNT, YYREEE (reference sequence). Together with reference TRBV5-4 and TRBJ2-5, the CDR3 gives the full variable domain: ETGVTQSPTHLIKTRGQQVTLRCSSQSGHNTVSWYQQALGQGPQFIFQYYREEENGRGNFPPRFSGLQFPNYSSELNVNALELDDSALYLCASTPPGHRETQYFGPGTRLLVL.

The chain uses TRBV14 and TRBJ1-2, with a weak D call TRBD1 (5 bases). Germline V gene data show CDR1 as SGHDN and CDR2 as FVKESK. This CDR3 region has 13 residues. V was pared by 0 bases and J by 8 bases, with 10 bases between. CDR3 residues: CASSQDWQGGYTF. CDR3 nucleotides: TGTGCCAGCAGCCAAGATTGGCAGGGAGGCTACACCTTC.

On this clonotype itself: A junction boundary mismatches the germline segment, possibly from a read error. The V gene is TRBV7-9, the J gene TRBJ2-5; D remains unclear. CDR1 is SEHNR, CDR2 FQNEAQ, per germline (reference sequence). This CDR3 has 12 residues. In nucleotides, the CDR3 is TGTGCCAGCAGCAGAGTAGGAGAGACCCTGTACTTC. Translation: CASSRVGETLYF.

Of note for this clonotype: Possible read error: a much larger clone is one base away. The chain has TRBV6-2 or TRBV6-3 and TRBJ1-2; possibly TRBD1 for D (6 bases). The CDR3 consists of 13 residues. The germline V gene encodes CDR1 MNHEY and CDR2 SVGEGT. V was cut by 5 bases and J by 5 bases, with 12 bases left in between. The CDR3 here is CASSHGQRYGYTF. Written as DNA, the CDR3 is TGTGCCAGCAGTCACGGACAGAGATATGGCTACACCTTC.

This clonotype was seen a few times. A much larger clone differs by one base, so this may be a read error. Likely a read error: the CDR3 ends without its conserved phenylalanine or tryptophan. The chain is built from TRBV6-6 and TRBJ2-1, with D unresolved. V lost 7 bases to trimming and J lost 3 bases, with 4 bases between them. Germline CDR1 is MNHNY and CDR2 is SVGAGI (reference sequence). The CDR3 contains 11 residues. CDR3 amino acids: CASNNYNEQFL. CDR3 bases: TGTGCCAGCAACAACTACAATGAGCAGTTCCTC.

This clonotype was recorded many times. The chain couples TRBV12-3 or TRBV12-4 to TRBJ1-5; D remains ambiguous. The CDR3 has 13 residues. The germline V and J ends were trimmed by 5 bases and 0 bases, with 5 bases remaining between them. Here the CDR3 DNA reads TGTGCCAGCAGTCGTAATAGCAATCAGCCCCAGCATTTT. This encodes CASSRNSNQPQHF.